This T cell receptor (beta chain) was documented in a study of metastatic and nonmetastatic thyroid tumors. Study overall: Repertoires of blood and of tissue (tumor or nodule) from malignant and benign thyroid patients were compared.

The CDR3 spans 17 residues. Germline lookup yields CDR1 MNHEY and CDR2 SVGEGT. Trimming pared 7 bases from V and 7 bases from J, leaving 23 bases between. By share, this clone counts as medium-sized (0.01 to 0.1%). The antigen is not known. Original processing methods: A distant-metastasis classifier for papillary thyroid cancer was built using CDR3 differences across clinicopathological groups. TCRdb reassembled clones from the PCR reads with MiXCR. In this record, the V and J calls reflect TCRdb's handling and not the investigators' own analysis. This sample has approximately 35,000 clones, with 11% found just once. Overall study results and limits: In both blood and tumor samples, TCR beta diversity was reported significantly higher for malignant than benign nodules.

Thyroid surgery was preceded by no treatment in any patient. The sequenced sample was blood. The clonotype comes from a female donor with papillary thyroid cancer or a benign thyroid nodule (not recorded which). Some clones in this sample may be carry-over from other donors' samples. J is TRBJ1-6 and V is TRBV6-2 or TRBV6-3; TRBD1 is a possible D gene (6 bases). CDR3: CASMDRDKRGLNSPLHF. The DNA of the CDR3 is TGTGCCAGCATGGACCGGGACAAGCGCGGCTTGAATTCACCCCTCCACTTT.